This T cell receptor beta chain is from a study of T cell repertoires in cytomegalovirus infection. Overall study context: Recently described HLA-C-restricted plus well-studied HLA-B-restricted CMV epitopes were used. A matching HLA type, together with CMV infection, was signaled by public TCR beta signatures.

The ends were cut back, 1 base at V and 7 bases at J, with 11 bases in the middle. CDR1 SGHVS and CDR2 FNYEAQ come from the germline V gene. This CDR3 spans 14 amino acids. This clonotype was observed a few times. The antigen is not known. Whole-study findings and limits: CMV carriers having the relevant HLA were flagged by cumulative public TCR beta family frequency. The ex vivo response was dominated by HLA-C-restricted CMV-specific TCR beta clonotypes.

TCRdb called the reads again in MiXCR, with one record for every CDR3 protein. Of about 770,000 distinct CDR3 sequences in the sample, under 35% were seen once. The TCR sequence derives from a human donor in good health (CMV status not recorded). Some clones in this sample may be carry-over from other donors' samples. The material was cultured CD8+ T cells from PBMCs, obtained from culture after CMV antigen stimulation. This rearrangement joins TRBV7-6 to TRBJ2-1; maybe TRBD2 (6 bases). The CDR3 region has the DNA TGTGCCAGCAGCTTAGGCGGGGTGTGGAATGAGCAGTTCTTC. Protein product: CASSLGGVWNEQFF.